These T cell receptor beta chains were read from a single sample in a study of early T cells in non-severe SARS-CoV-2 infection. MiXCR, run by TCRdb on the 5' RACE reads, gives a single entry per CDR3 protein. The sample gives about 64,000 distinct CDR3 sequences, around 13% of which show up once; around 4.2% is in the top ten. Material: whole blood. These receptor sequences come from an adult who was a healthcare worker with PCR-confirmed SARS-CoV-2 infection or an uninfected control (not recorded which). Both conserved end residues are part of each CDR3. The D gene is left open where the match is weak. Rows may omit the clone size; those that give it use once, few, many or a size class.

>TRBV27|.|TRBD1|TRBJ2-7
CASSLRQGAYEQYF
TGTGCCAGCAGTTTGAGACAGGGGGCGTACGAGCAGTACTTC
>TRBV20-1|.|.|TRBJ1-2
CSARLLDSANYGYTF
TGCAGTGCTAGACTCTTGGACAGTGCTAACTATGGCTACACCTTC
>TRBV4-3|.|TRBD1|TRBJ1-2
CASSQETGTGGYGYTF
TGCGCCAGCAGCCAAGAGACCGGGACAGGGGGCTATGGCTACACCTTC
>TRBV5-4|.|.|TRBJ2-5
CASSLGDMGETQYF
TGTGCCAGCAGCTTGGGGGACATGGGAGAGACCCAGTACTTC
>TRBV6-6|few|.|TRBJ2-2
CASSTAGTTPSTGELFF
TGTGCCAGCAGCACAGCCGGGACGACCCCGAGCACCGGGGAGCTGTTTTTT
>TRBV6-2/TRBV6-3|few|.|TRBJ2-6
CASSPLPGANVLTF
TGTGCCAGCAGCCCTTTACCTGGGGCCAACGTCCTGACTTTC
>TRBV6-1|.|.|TRBJ1-1
CASSETQHTEAFF
TGTGCCAGCAGTGAGACGCAGCACACTGAAGCTTTCTTT
>TRBV19|few|TRBD1|TRBJ1-5
CASSMRQGVYSNQPQHF
TGTGCCAGTAGTATGAGGCAGGGGGTCTATAGCAATCAGCCCCAGCATTTT
>TRBV4-3|.|TRBD1|TRBJ1-1
CASSLFFGTENTEAFF
TGCGCCAGCAGCCTTTTCTTCGGGACAGAGAACACTGAAGCTTTCTTT
>TRBV27|many|TRBD1|TRBJ2-4
CASSPTGQSKNIQYF
TGTGCCAGCAGCCCTACGGGACAGAGTAAAAACATTCAGTACTTC
>TRBV5-8|few|.|TRBJ2-6
CASSPDPDNSGANVLTF
TGTGCCAGCAGCCCGGATCCGGACAACTCTGGGGCCAACGTCCTGACTTTC
>TRBV12-3/TRBV12-4|few|.|TRBJ2-3
CASSPAGGRTDTQYF
TGTGCCAGCAGTCCCGCTGGGGGCAGGACAGATACGCAGTATTTT
>TRBV6-1|few|TRBD1|TRBJ1-2
CASSENWQGAFYGYTF
TGTGCCAGCAGTGAAAATTGGCAGGGGGCGTTCTATGGCTACACCTTC
>TRBV10-3|.|.|TRBJ1-2
CAGGTLGYGYTF
TGTGCCGGCGGGACACTGGGCTATGGCTACACCTTC
>TRBV18|few|TRBD1|TRBJ1-1
CASSGGQGRRNTEAFF
TGTGCCAGCTCCGGGGGACAGGGCCGGAGGAACACTGAAGCTTTCTTT
>TRBV5-1|.|.|TRBJ1-5
CASSSGGAGNQPQHF
TGCGCCAGCAGCTCGGGCGGGGCCGGTAATCAGCCCCAGCATTTT
>TRBV2|many|.|TRBJ1-5
CASSVTGNQPQHF
TGTGCCAGCAGTGTGACTGGCAATCAGCCCCAGCATTTT
>TRBV4-2|many|.|TRBJ2-7
CASSSRNGQGIYEQYF
TGTGCCAGCAGCTCCAGGAATGGGCAGGGAATCTACGAGCAGTACTTC
>TRBV5-4|.|.|TRBJ2-7
CASSTGASYEQYF
TGTGCCAGCAGTACCGGGGCCTCCTACGAGCAGTACTTC
>TRBV9|few|.|TRBJ2-6
CASSMSGANVLTF
TGTGCCAGCTCTATGTCTGGGGCCAACGTCCTGACTTTC
>TRBV4-2|many|.|TRBJ1-4
CASSPTDSPNEKLFF
TGTGCCAGCAGCCCCACGGACAGCCCTAATGAAAAACTGTTTTTT
>TRBV20-1|once|.|TRBJ1-2
CSATQGLSGYTF
TGCAGTGCTACCCAAGGCTTATCTGGCTACACCTTC
>TRBV12-3/TRBV12-4|many|.|TRBJ1-1
CASSAEGHPNTEAFF
TGTGCCAGCAGTGCCGAGGGACACCCGAACACTGAAGCTTTCTTT
>TRBV6-1|.|.|TRBJ1-2
CASTVQTNYGYTF
TGTGCCAGCACAGTCCAAACTAACTATGGCTACACCTTC
>TRBV6-6|many|TRBD1|TRBJ1-4
CASSSKGATEKLFF
TGTGCCAGCAGCTCGAAGGGGGCGACTGAAAAACTGTTTTTT
>TRBV9|many|TRBD1|TRBJ2-5
CASSLDGTAQETQYF
TGTGCCAGCAGCCTGGACGGGACAGCCCAAGAGACCCAGTACTTC
>TRBV21-1|few|.|TRBJ2-4
CASSNPRAHWPGAKNIQYF
TGTGCCAGCAGCAACCCGAGGGCCCATTGGCCGGGGGCCAAAAACATTCAGTACTTC
>TRBV19|.|.|TRBJ1-4
CASKGSTNEKLFF
TGTGCCTCCAAAGGGTCAACTAATGAAAAACTGTTTTTT
>TRBV12-3/TRBV12-4|few|.|TRBJ2-5
CASSPRTTYQETQYF
TGTGCCAGCAGTCCGAGGACCACGTACCAAGAGACCCAGTACTTC
>TRBV7-6|few|.|TRBJ2-1
CASSSNRGGSFYNEQFF
TGTGCCAGCAGCTCCAACAGGGGGGGAAGTTTCTACAATGAGCAGTTCTTC
>TRBV4-1|.|.|TRBJ2-2
CASSQDVGNRLRGELFF
TGCGCCAGCAGCCAAGATGTCGGGAACAGACTAAGGGGGGAGCTGTTTTTT
>TRBV7-9|.|.|TRBJ1-2
CASSSSLTRDNYGYTF
TGTGCCAGCAGCTCCTCCCTGACACGCGATAACTATGGCTACACCTTC
>TRBV20-1|few|.|TRBJ1-1
CSAREDRRTTEAFF
TGCAGTGCTCGTGAGGACAGACGGACCACTGAAGCTTTCTTT
>TRBV7-3|.|TRBD2|TRBJ2-3
CASSPALAGDADTQYF
TGTGCCAGCAGCCCCGCGTTGGCGGGGGACGCAGATACGCAGTATTTT
>TRBV20-1|.|.|TRBJ2-5
CSARDLYRDSLQETQYF
TGCAGTGCTAGAGATCTTTACCGGGACTCTCTCCAAGAGACCCAGTACTTC
>TRBV7-8|few|.|TRBJ2-7
CASSQGPGGSSYEQYF
TGTGCCAGCAGTCAGGGGCCTGGAGGGAGCTCCTACGAGCAGTACTTC
>TRBV20-1|many|.|TRBJ2-7
CSASHGGEQYF
TGCAGTGCTAGTCATGGGGGCGAGCAGTACTTC
>TRBV9|few|TRBD2|TRBJ2-2
CASSVGVAGGAGELFF
TGTGCCAGCAGCGTAGGCGTAGCGGGGGGCGCCGGGGAGCTGTTTTTT
>TRBV6-2/TRBV6-3|few|.|TRBJ2-1
CASSPPLGGEQFF
TGTGCCAGCAGTCCTCCTCTAGGGGGGGAGCAGTTCTTC
>TRBV9|.|TRBD2|TRBJ2-2
CASSSQRGGTGELFF
TGTGCCAGCAGCTCACAGCGGGGGGGCACCGGGGAGCTGTTTTTT
>TRBV2|many|.|TRBJ1-1
CASRLGAETEAFF
TGTGCCAGCAGGCTCGGGGCCGAGACTGAAGCTTTCTTT
>TRBV10-3|.|.|TRBJ2-7
CATRTIGSDEQYF
TGTGCCACCCGGACAATTGGTTCGGACGAGCAGTACTTC
>TRBV7-9|many|.|TRBJ2-1
CASSGDGRSSYNEQFF
TGTGCCAGCAGCGGGGACGGTCGAAGCTCCTACAATGAGCAGTTCTTC
>TRBV19|.|TRBD1|TRBJ1-6
CASSSQQGTNSPLHF
TGTGCCAGTAGTAGTCAACAGGGGACGAATTCACCCCTCCACTTT
>TRBV13|.|TRBD2|TRBJ2-7
CASSLRGLADEQYF
TGTGCCAGCAGCTTACGGGGACTAGCGGACGAGCAGTACTTC
>TRBV5-1|few|.|TRBJ2-1
CASSLNGGPLNEQFF
TGCGCCAGCAGCTTGAACGGGGGGCCACTCAATGAGCAGTTCTTC
>TRBV7-6|many|.|TRBJ1-2
CASSPRPYGYTF
TGTGCCAGCAGTCCCCGTCCGTATGGCTACACCTTC